The text below deals with one T cell receptor beta chain. Its specificity is not known. The CDR3 is 15 amino acids. Trimming took off 0 bases at V and 4 bases at J, with 12 bases between the two ends. In germline, CDR1 is LGHNA, CDR2 YSLEER. This record comes from a study of PD-1 blockade in classical Hodgkin lymphoma. General observations from the study: Baseline TCR diversity was reportedly lower in newly diagnosed patients than healthy donors. Underlying causes for the observed repertoire differences were not defined, possibly disease activity or prior therapy. Baseline diversity was lower in partial responders and progressors than complete responders.

Data came from immunoSEQ multiplex PCR; TCRdb stores just in-frame clones and leaves some out. The sample lists roughly 13,000 clones, 84% occurring once. Every patient was affected by relapse after autologous stem cell transplantation, while exposure to brentuximab vedotin was not uniform. Patients had relapsed/refractory classical Hodgkin lymphoma with complete response, partial response or progressive disease as best response. This TCR came from a human donor with classical Hodgkin lymphoma. Sequencing was performed on peripheral blood mononuclear cells (PBMCs), taken at baseline. This chain links TRBV4-3 with TRBJ2-5; TRBD1 is a possible D gene (6 bases). CDR3 coding DNA: TGCGCCAGCAGCCAAGACTGGGGGCCGGGAGAGACCCAGTACTTC. Protein sequence: CASSQDWGPGETQYF.